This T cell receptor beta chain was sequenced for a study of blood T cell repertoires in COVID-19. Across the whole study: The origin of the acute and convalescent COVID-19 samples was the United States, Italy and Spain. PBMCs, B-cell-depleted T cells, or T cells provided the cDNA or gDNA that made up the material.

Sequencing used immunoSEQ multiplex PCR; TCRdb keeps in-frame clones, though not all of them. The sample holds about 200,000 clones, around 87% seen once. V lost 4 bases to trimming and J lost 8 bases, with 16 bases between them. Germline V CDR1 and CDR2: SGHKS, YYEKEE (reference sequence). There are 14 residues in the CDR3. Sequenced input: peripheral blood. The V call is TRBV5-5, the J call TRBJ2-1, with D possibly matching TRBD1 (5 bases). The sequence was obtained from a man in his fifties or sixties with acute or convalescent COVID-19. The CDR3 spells CASSALVGLDEQFF. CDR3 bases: TGTGCCAGCAGCGCACTTGTGGGGCTGGATGAGCAGTTCTTC.